The rows below give T cell receptor beta chains drawn from one sample of a study of blood T cells in healthy people across ages. TCRdb re-called the 5' RACE reads through MiXCR, storing one row per CDR3 protein. The table lists roughly 1.9 million distinct CDR3 sequences, about two fifths of them singletons, with approximately 22% in the top ten. The sequencing sample was made of blood. Receptors were obtained from a human donor in good health. CDR3s include the opening cysteine and the closing phenylalanine or tryptophan. Fields, in order: J gene, V gene, clone size, D gene, CDR3 protein, CDR3 DNA. The D gene is left open where the match is weak. Size values are once, few and many counts, or a class for expanded clones, and some rows have none.

TRBJ2-5 TRBV4-3 NA NA CASSQERGPLETQYF TGCGCCAGCAGTCAAGAACGGGGCCCCCTGGAGACCCAGTACTTC
TRBJ2-7 TRBV7-9 NA NA CASSVIRGVQYF TGTGCCAGCAGCGTGATTAGAGGTGTGCAGTACTTC
TRBJ1-2 TRBV4-1 NA NA CASSSGPGYGYTF TGCGCCAGCAGCTCCGGACCCGGATATGGCTACACCTTC
TRBJ2-1 TRBV24-1 NA TRBD1 CATRDRVTNEQFF TGTGCCACCCGGGACAGGGTAACGAATGAGCAGTTCTTC
TRBJ2-6 TRBV28 NA NA CASSLGRALGANVLTF TGTGCCAGCAGTCTCGGACGGGCGCTTGGGGCCAACGTCCTGACTTTC
TRBJ2-4 TRBV19 NA NA CASSIAVGIQYF TGTGCCAGTAGTATAGCGGTTGGCATTCAGTACTTC
TRBJ1-2 TRBV20-1 NA NA CSAPGIYGYTF TGCAGTGCTCCTGGGATCTATGGCTACACCTTC
TRBJ2-5 TRBV29-1 NA NA CSVAPGVQETQYF TGCAGCGTGGCTCCAGGAGTCCAAGAGACCCAGTACTTC
TRBJ1-4 TRBV12-3/TRBV12-4 many NA CASSLMGIATNEKLFF TGTGCCAGCAGTTTAATGGGGATTGCAACTAATGAAAAACTGTTTTTT
TRBJ2-2 TRBV4-1 NA TRBD1 CASSPTPGQLTGELFF TGCGCCAGCAGCCCCACCCCGGGACAGCTTACCGGGGAGCTGTTTTTT
TRBJ2-5 TRBV7-6 NA NA CASSWGFRETQYF TGTGCCAGCAGCTGGGGTTTTAGAGAGACCCAGTACTTC
TRBJ2-1 TRBV7-2 NA NA CASTEGGRSSYNEQFF TGTGCCAGCACCGAAGGGGGGCGAAGCTCCTACAATGAGCAGTTCTTC
TRBJ2-1 TRBV11-1 few NA CASSSQENNEQFF TGTGCCAGTAGCTCCCAGGAGAACAATGAGCAGTTCTTC
TRBJ1-5 TRBV6-2/TRBV6-3 once NA CATQRGGGYSNQPQHF TGTGCCACCCAGAGAGGAGGGGGATATAGCAATCAGCCCCAGCATTTT
TRBJ1-1 TRBV7-2 many TRBD1 CASSLGQRFRNTEAFF TGTGCCAGCAGCCTGGGACAGCGGTTTAGGAACACTGAAGCTTTCTTT
TRBJ1-1 TRBV6-4 few NA CASSVSRGTEAFF TGTGCCAGCAGTGTTTCCAGAGGCACTGAAGCTTTCTTT
TRBJ2-1 TRBV6-4 NA TRBD2 CASSDSSGGVSEQFF TGTGCCAGCAGTGACTCTAGCGGGGGGGTCAGTGAGCAGTTCTTC
TRBJ1-1 TRBV5-1 once TRBD1 CASRAGGATEAFF TGCGCCAGCAGGGCAGGGGGCGCGACTGAAGCTTTCTTT
TRBJ2-5 TRBV11-3 NA NA CASSGRWGETQYF TGTGCCAGCAGCGGCAGGTGGGGGGAGACCCAGTACTTC
TRBJ2-1 TRBV12-3/TRBV12-4 NA TRBD1 CASSHGQGAFNEQFF TGTGCCAGCAGCCATGGACAGGGAGCCTTCAATGAGCAGTTCTTC
TRBJ2-1 TRBV6-6 NA TRBD2 CASTAAGGPGNEQFF TGTGCCAGCACGGCGGCGGGGGGGCCGGGAAATGAGCAGTTCTTC
TRBJ1-4 TRBV12-3/TRBV12-4 NA TRBD1 CASTSYRGGDEKLFF TGTGCCAGCACGTCCTACAGGGGAGGGGATGAAAAACTGTTTTTT
TRBJ2-6 TRBV10-3 few NA CAIKRTSGANVLTF TGTGCCATCAAGAGAACATCTGGGGCCAACGTCCTGACTTTC
TRBJ2-6 TRBV5-1 once NA CASSFQGFGANVLTF TGCGCCAGCAGCTTTCAGGGTTTTGGGGCCAACGTCCTGACTTTC